These 5 T cell receptor beta chains were sequenced from one sample in a study of blood T cells in healthy people across ages. A second 7 to 11 cycle PCR used barcoded and J-beta primers. Via MiXCR, TCRdb re-called the 5' RACE reads, giving one row per CDR3 protein. The repertoire includes hundreds of thousands of distinct CDR3 sequences, approximately 49% of them detected once, and roughly a third sits in the top ten. Sequencing was performed on blood. The source of these receptors is an older woman in good health.

The chain uses TRBV20-1 and TRBJ2-1, with D perhaps TRBD2 (6 bases). V shed 0 bases and J shed 6 bases, with 18 bases lying between them. Germline V gives CDR1 DFQATT, CDR2 SNEGSKA (reference sequence). This CDR3 comprises 16 residues. The CDR3 DNA follows: TGCAGTGCTAGAGATCACGTCACTAGCACAATCAATGAGCAGTTCTTC. This gives the protein CSARDHVTSTINEQFF.

The chain employs TRBV10-2 and TRBJ1-2; D is unclear. V dropped 5 bases and J dropped 6 bases, with 19 bases sitting between them. The germline V gene encodes CDR1 WSHSY and CDR2 SAAADI. The CDR3 spans 15 residues. The CDR3 reads CASSRGSLQFNGYTF. CDR3 coding DNA: TGCGCCAGCAGTAGAGGGTCCCTGCAATTTAATGGCTACACCTTC.

The chain joins TRBV5-1 to TRBJ2-7, with 11 bases lining up with TRBD1. The germline CDR1 and CDR2 sequences are SGHRS and YFSETQ. V shed 2 bases and J 3 bases; nucleotides not matched to a gene: 7. This CDR3 has 16 amino acids. CDR3 region: CASSLSGTGGFYEQYF. The CDR3 nucleotides are TGCGCCAGCAGCTTATCCGGGACAGGGGGGTTCTACGAGCAGTACTTC.

The V gene is TRBV18, the J gene TRBJ2-1; 8 positions agree with TRBD1. Germline loops: CDR1 KGHSH, CDR2 LQKENI. This CDR3 has 15 residues. V dropped 6 bases and J dropped 7; count of bases not matched to a gene: 11. Here the CDR3 reads CASSLTGGIWNEQFF. CDR3 nucleotide sequence: TGTGCCAGCTCCCTCACAGGGGGGATTTGGAATGAGCAGTTCTTC.

The chain couples TRBV7-9 to TRBJ1-4; D is undetermined. V was pared by 5 bases and J by 5 bases, with 18 bases between. The length of the CDR3 is 16 residues. Per germline, CDR1 SEHNR and CDR2 FQNEAQ (reference sequence). Written as DNA, the CDR3 is TGTGCCAGCAGCCACACAGTCCGGATGGAGAATGAAAAACTGTTTTTT. Amino acids: CASSHTVRMENEKLFF.